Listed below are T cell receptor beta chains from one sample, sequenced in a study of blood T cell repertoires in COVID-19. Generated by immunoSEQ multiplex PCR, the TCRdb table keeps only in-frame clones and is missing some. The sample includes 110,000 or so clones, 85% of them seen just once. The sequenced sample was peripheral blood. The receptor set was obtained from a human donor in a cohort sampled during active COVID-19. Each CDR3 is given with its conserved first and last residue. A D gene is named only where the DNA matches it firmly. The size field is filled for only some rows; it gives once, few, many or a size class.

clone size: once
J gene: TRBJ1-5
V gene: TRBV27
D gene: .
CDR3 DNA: TGTGCCAGCAGTTCCTCCCATCAGCCCCAGCATTTT
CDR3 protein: CASSSSHQPQHF

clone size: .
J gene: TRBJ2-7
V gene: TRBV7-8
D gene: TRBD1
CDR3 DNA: TGTGCCAGCAGCCCCCCCCGGAGTGGACAGGGGCCTAGCGAGCAGTACTTC
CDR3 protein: CASSPPRSGQGPSEQYF

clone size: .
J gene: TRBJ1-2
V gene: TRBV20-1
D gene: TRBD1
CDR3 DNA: TGCAGTGCTAGTGAAACAGGGGCGATCGACTATGGCTACACCTTC
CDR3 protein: CSASETGAIDYGYTF

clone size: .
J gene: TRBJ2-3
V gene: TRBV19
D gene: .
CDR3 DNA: TGTGCCAGTACCCTAGCGTATAGCACAGATACGCAGTATTTT
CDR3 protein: CASTLAYSTDTQYF

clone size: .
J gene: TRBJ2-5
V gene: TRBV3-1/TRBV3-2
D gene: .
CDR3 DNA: TGTGCCAGCAGCTTACTGCGCGGGCCACAAGAGACCCAGTACTTC
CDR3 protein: CASSLLRGPQETQYF

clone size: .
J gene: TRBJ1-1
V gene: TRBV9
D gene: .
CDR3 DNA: TGTGCCAGCAGCGTAGATGGCAGGGCGAACACTGAAGCTTTCTTT
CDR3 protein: CASSVDGRANTEAFF

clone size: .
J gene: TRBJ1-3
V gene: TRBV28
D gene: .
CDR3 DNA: TGTGCCAGCAGTGGACGGGACTTCGGAAACACCATATATTTT
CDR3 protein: CASSGRDFGNTIYF

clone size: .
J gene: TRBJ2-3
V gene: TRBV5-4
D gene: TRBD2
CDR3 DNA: TGTGCCAGCAGCTTAAGGACTAGCGCGGATACGCAGTATTTT
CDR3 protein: CASSLRTSADTQYF

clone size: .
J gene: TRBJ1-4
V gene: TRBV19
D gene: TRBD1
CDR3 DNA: TGTGCCAGTAGTATGGCCGGGACAGGCCATTTTAATGAAAAACTGTTTTTT
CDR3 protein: CASSMAGTGHFNEKLFF

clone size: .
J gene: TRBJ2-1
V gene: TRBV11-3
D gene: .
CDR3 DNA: TGTGCCAGCAGCTTAGGGTCAGTTCTGAACAATGAGCAGTTCTTC
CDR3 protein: CASSLGSVLNNEQFF

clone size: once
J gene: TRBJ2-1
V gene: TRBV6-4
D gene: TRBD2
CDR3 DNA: TGTGCCAGCAGTAGAAACCTAGCGGACGCCTACAATGAGCAGTTCTTC
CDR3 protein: CASSRNLADAYNEQFF

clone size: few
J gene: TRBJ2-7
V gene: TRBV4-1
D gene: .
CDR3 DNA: TGCGCCAGCAGCCAAGATAGCGCGGCCCCCAGGGAGCAGTACTTC
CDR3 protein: CASSQDSAAPREQYF

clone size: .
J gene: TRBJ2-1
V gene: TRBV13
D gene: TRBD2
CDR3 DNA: TGTGCCAGCAGCTTCCAGCGGGGGCGGTATGAGCAGTTCTTC
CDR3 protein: CASSFQRGRYEQFF

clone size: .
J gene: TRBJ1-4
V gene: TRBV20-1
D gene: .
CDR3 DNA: TGCAGTGCTAGTTCCAGGGAGGGTGAAAAACTGTTTTTT
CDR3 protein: CSASSREGEKLFF

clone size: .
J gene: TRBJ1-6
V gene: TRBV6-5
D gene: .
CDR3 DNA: TGTGCCAGCACGTGGAGGGAGTCCTATAATTCACCCCTCCACTTT
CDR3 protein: CASTWRESYNSPLHF

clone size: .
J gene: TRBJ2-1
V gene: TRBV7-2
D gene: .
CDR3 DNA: TGTGCCAGCAGCTTACAGGGAATCCCCTACAATGAGCAGTTCTTC
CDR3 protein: CASSLQGIPYNEQFF

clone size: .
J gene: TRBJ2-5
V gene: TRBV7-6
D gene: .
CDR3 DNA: TGTGCCAGCAGCTTATGGACCAAGGGCCCAGGGGAGACCCAGTACTTC
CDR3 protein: CASSLWTKGPGETQYF

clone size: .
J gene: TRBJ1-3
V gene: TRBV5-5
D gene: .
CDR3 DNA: TGTGCCAGCAGCTTGTTTTTGGGGGGGCTCCCTTTTGGAAACACCATATATTTT
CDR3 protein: CASSLFLGGLPFGNTIYF

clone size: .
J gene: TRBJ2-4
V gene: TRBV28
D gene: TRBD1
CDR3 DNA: TGTGCCAGCAAACGGGACAGGGGTTTGTACATTCAGTACTTC
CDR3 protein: CASKRDRGLYIQYF

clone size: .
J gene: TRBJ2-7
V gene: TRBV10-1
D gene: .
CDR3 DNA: TGCGCCAGCAGTGAAGGTCCGGGGGAGCAGTACTTC
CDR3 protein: CASSEGPGEQYF

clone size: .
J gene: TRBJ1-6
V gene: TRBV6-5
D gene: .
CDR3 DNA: TGTGCCAGCAGTTATGCCGCCGTCGGTTCACCCCTCCACTTT
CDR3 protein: CASSYAAVGSPLHF

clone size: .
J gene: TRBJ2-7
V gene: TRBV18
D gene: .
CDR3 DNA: TGTGCCAGCTCAGAAAGACAGGCCTACGAGCAGTACTTC
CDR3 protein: CASSERQAYEQYF

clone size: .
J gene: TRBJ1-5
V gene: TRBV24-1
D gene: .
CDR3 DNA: TGTGCCACCAGTGACCCCCCCCGCACGGGTTTCCAGCCCCAGCATTTT
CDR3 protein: CATSDPPRTGFQPQHF

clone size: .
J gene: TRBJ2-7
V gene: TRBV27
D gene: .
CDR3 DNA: TGTGCCAGCAGTTTATTCGCAGGGCCCTACGAGCAGTACTTC
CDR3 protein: CASSLFAGPYEQYF

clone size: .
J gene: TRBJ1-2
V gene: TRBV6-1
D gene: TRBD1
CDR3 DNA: TGTGCCAGCACCCCAGCCGGGGACAGGAACTATGGCTACACCTTC
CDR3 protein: CASTPAGDRNYGYTF

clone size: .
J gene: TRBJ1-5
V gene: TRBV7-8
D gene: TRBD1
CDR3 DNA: TGTGCCAGCAGCGCAATGTGGGACAGGCGGGAAAGCAATCAGCCCCAGCATTTT
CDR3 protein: CASSAMWDRRESNQPQHF

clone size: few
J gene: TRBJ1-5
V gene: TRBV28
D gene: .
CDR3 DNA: TGTGCCAGCAGTTTCCCTAATCAGCCCCAGCATTTT
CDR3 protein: CASSFPNQPQHF

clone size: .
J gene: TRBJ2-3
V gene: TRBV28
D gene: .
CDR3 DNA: TGTGCCAGCAGTTTAGGGGGGTTGATTTATTTT
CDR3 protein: CASSLGGLIYF

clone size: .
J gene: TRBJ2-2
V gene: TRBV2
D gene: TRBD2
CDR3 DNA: TGTGCCAGCATGGTCAGGGTGGGAGGGACCGGGGAGCTGTTTTTT
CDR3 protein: CASMVRVGGTGELFF

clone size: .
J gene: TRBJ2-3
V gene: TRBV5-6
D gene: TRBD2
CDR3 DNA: TGTGCCAGCAACCCGTGGGGGGGGGTGAGAGATACGCAGTATTTT
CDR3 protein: CASNPWGGVRDTQYF

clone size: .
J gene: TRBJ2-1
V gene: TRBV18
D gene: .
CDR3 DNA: TGTGCCAGCTCACCACCGACCCCTAGCAGCTACAATGAGCAGTTCTTC
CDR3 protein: CASSPPTPSSYNEQFF

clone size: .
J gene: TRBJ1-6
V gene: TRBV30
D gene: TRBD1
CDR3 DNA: TGTGCCCTGACAGGGGGGATTTCACCCCTCCACTTT
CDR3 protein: CALTGGISPLHF

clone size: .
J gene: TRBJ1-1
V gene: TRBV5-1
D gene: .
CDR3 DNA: TGCGCCAGCACGCCCGGGGGAGGGAACACTGAAGCTTTCTTT
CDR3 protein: CASTPGGGNTEAFF

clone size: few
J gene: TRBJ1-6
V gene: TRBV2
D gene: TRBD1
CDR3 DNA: TGTGCCAGCACCCGGGACAGGGAGGTTTCACCCCTCCACTTT
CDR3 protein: CASTRDREVSPLHF

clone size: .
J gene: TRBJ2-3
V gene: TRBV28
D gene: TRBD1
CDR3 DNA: TGTGCCAGCAGTCCACAGGGGGCCAAACCCCCCGATACGCAGTATTTT
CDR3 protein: CASSPQGAKPPDTQYF

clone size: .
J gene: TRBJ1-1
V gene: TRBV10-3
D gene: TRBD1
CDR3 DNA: TGTGCCATCAGAACAGGGGGCACTGAAGCTTTCTTT
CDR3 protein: CAIRTGGTEAFF

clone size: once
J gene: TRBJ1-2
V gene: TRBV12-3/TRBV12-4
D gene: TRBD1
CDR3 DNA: TGTGCCAGCAGTTCTACAGGGGGCTATGGCTACACCTTC
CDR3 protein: CASSSTGGYGYTF

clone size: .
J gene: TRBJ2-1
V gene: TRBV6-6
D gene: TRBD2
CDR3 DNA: TGTGCCAGCAGTCCCCGGACTAGCGGGGGGCTGAGGAATGAGCAGTTCTTC
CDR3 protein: CASSPRTSGGLRNEQFF

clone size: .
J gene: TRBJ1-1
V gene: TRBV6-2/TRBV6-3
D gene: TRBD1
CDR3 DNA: TGTGCCAGCAGTTACGGGACAGGGGGCACTGAAGCTTTCTTT
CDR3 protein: CASSYGTGGTEAFF

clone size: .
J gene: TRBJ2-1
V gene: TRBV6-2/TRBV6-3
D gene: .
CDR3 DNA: TGTGCCAGCAGTTATCTCGGTTTACGGGAGCAGTTCTTC
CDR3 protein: CASSYLGLREQFF

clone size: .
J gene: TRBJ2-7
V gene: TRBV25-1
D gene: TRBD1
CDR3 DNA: TGTGCCAGCAGTAAAGGTGGGACAGGTGGGAGGCAGTACTTC
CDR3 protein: CASSKGGTGGRQYF

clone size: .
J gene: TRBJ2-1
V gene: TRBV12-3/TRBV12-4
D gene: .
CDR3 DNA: TGTGCCAGCAGTACGGGACTGAACAATGAGCAGTTCTTC
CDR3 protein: CASSTGLNNEQFF

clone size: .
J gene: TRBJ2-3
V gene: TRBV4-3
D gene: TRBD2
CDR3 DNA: TGCGCCAGCAGCCAAGATCCGCCCCCACAGGGGAAGCTAGCGGGGGCCACAGATACGCAGTATTTT
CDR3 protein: CASSQDPPPQGKLAGATDTQYF

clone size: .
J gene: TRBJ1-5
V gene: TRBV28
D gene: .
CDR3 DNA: TGTGCCACCTCGGGAGGGAACGTAGATCAGCCCCAGCATTTT
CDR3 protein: CATSGGNVDQPQHF

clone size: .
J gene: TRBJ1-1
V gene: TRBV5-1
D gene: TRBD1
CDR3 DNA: TGCGCCAGCAGCTTGGCAGGGGGACTGAACACTGAAGCTTTCTTT
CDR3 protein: CASSLAGGLNTEAFF

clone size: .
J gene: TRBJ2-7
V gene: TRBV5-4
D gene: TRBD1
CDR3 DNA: TGTGCCAGCAGCCGAATCCGGGACAGGGGAGACGAGCAGTACTTC
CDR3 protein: CASSRIRDRGDEQYF

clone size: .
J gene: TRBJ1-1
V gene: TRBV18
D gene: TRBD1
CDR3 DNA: TGTGCCAGCTCTCCCGACGACAGGGGAGCTGAAGCTTTCTTT
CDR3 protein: CASSPDDRGAEAFF

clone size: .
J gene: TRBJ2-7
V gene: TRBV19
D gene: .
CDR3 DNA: TGTGCCAGTAGTATGGTACAAGGACTTCCCTACGAGCAGTACTTC
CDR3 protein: CASSMVQGLPYEQYF

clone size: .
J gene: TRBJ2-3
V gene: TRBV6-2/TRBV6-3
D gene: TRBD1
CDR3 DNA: TGTGCCAGCAGTTCCTATACAGGGGGGTGGACAGATACGCAGTATTTT
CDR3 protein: CASSSYTGGWTDTQYF

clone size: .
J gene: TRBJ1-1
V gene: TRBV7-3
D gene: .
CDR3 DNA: TGTGCCAGCAGTTTAACAGGGAGCAACACTGAAGCTTTCTTT
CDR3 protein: CASSLTGSNTEAFF

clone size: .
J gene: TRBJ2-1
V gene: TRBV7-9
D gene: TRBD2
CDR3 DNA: TGTGCCAGCAGCTTAGGGCGGGGGGCCTACAATGAGCAGTTCTTC
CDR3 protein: CASSLGRGAYNEQFF

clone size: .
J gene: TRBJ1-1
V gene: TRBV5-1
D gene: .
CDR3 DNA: TGCGCCAGCAGCTTGAGACTGATGAACACTGAAGCTTTCTTT
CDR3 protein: CASSLRLMNTEAFF

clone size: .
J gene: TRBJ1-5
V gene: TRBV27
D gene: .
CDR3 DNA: TGTGCCAGCTCCCCTTGGGGAGTGGACCAGCCCCAGCATTTT
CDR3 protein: CASSPWGVDQPQHF